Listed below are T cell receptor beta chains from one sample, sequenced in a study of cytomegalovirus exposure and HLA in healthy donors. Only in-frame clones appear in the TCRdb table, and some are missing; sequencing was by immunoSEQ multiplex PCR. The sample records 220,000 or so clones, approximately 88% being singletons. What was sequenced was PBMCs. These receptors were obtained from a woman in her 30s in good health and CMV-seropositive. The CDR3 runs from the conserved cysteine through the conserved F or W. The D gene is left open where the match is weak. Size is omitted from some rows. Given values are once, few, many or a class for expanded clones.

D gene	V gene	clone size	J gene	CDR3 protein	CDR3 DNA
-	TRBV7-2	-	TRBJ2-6	CASSSQLPGSGANVLTF	TGTGCCAGCAGCTCACAACTACCCGGGTCTGGGGCCAACGTCCTGACTTTC
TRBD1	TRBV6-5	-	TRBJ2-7	CASRAGTAFHEQYF	TGTGCCAGCAGGGCCGGGACAGCCTTCCACGAGCAGTACTTC
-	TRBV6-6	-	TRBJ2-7	CASTGTSYEQYF	TGTGCCAGCACTGGCACCTCCTACGAGCAGTACTTC
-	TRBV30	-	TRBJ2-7	CAWSRPGHISYEQYF	TGTGCCTGGAGTCGACCGGGACATATCTCCTACGAGCAGTACTTC
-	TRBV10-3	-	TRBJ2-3	CAISNNTDTQYF	TGTGCCATCAGTAACAACACAGATACGCAGTATTTT
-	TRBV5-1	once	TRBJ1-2	CASSLGRRDLDGYTF	TGCGCCAGCAGCTTGGGCCGCAGGGACCTTGATGGCTACACCTTC
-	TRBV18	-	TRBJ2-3	CASSPPALSTDTQYF	TGTGCCAGCTCACCACCGGCACTGAGCACAGATACGCAGTATTTT
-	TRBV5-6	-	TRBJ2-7	CASSLGARLDFYEQYF	TGTGCCAGCAGCTTGGGAGCTAGACTAGATTTCTACGAGCAGTACTTC
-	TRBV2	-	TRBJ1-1	CASRGQEAFF	TGTGCCAGCAGGGGGCAAGAAGCTTTCTTT
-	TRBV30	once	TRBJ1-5	CAWSVTENQPQHF	TGTGCCTGGAGTGTGACAGAAAATCAGCCCCAGCATTTT
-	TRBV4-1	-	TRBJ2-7	CASSQDRLGELSYEQYF	TGCGCCAGCAGCCAAGATCGACTGGGGGAACTTTCCTACGAGCAGTACTTC
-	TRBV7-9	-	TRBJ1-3	CASSFRPRAGNTIYF	TGTGCCAGCAGTTTCAGGCCTCGGGCTGGAAACACCATATATTTT
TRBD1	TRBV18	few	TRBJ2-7	CASSPLPTGTGSYEQYF	TGTGCCAGCTCACCTCTCCCGACCGGGACAGGGTCTTACGAGCAGTACTTC
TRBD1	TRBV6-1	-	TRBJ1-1	CASSEDRTIVRFF	TGTGCCAGCAGTGAGGACAGGACCATAGTACGGTTCTTT
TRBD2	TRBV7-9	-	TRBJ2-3	CASTRTSGANTQYF	TGTGCCAGCACCCGGACTAGCGGGGCAAATACGCAGTATTTT
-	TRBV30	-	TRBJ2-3	CAWSPLASTDTQYF	TGTGCCTGGAGTCCTCTAGCGAGCACAGATACGCAGTATTTT
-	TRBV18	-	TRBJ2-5	CASDGPGHQGKTQYF	TGTGCCAGCGACGGTCCCGGGCACCAGGGAAAGACCCAGTACTTC
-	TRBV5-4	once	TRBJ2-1	CASSAPTNEQFF	TGTGCCAGCAGCGCTCCAACCAATGAGCAGTTCTTC
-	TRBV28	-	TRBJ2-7	CASSLSQEGHEQYF	TGTGCCAGCAGTTTATCGCAGGAGGGCCACGAGCAGTACTTC
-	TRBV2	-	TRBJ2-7	CASSGSSYEQYF	TGTGCCAGCAGTGGAAGCTCCTACGAGCAGTACTTC
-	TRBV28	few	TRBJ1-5	CASSSDSNQPQHF	TGTGCCAGCAGTTCGGACAGCAATCAGCCCCAGCATTTT
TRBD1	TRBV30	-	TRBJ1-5	CAWGGTGSNQPQHF	TGTGCCTGGGGGGGGACAGGTAGCAATCAGCCCCAGCATTTT
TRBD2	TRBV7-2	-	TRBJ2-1	CASSLGQGGTHQFF	TGTGCCAGCAGCTTAGGGCAGGGAGGGACGCATCAGTTCTTC
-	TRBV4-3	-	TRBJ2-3	CASSHPGTTDTQYF	TGCGCCAGCAGCCACCCGGGGACCACAGATACGCAGTATTTT
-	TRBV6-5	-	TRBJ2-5	CASRPPGGQETQYF	TGTGCCAGCAGACCCCCTGGGGGCCAAGAGACCCAGTACTTC